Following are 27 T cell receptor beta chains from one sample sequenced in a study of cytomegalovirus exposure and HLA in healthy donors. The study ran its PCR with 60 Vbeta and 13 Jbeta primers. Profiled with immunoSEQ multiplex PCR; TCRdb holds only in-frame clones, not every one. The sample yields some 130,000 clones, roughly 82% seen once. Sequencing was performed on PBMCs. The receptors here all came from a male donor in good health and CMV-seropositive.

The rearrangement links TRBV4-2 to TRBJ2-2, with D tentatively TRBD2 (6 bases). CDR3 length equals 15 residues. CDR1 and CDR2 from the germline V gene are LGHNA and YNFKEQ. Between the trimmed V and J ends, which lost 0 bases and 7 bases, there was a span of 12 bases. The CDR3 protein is CASSQEGLLHGELFF. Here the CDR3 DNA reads TGTGCCAGCAGCCAAGAGGGACTCCTTCACGGGGAGCTGTTTTTT.

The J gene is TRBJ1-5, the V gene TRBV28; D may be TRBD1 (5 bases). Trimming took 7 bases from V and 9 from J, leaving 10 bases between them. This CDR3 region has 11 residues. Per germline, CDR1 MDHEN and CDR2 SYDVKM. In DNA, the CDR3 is TGTGCCAGCACCTCCCAGGGGCCCCAGCATTTT. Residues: CASTSQGPQHF.

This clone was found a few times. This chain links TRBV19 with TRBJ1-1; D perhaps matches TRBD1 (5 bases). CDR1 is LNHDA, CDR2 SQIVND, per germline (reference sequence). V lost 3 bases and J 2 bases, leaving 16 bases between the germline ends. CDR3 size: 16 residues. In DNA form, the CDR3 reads TGTGCCAGTAGTATTGAGGGGAGGAGAGGAAACACTGAAGCTTTCTTT. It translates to CASSIEGRRGNTEAFF.

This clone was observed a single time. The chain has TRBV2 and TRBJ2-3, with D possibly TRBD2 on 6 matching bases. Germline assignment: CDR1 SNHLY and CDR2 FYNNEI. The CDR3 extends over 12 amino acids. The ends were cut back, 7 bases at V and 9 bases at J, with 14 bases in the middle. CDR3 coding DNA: TGTGCCAGCATATGGGGGGAGGACACGCAGTATTTT. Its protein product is CASIWGEDTQYF. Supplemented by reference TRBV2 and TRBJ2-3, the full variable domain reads EPEVTQTPSHQVTQMGQEVILRCVPISNHLYFYWYRQILGQKVEFLVSFYNNEISEKSEIFDDQFSVERPDGSNFTLKIRSTKLEDSAMYFCASIWGEDTQYFGPGTRLTVL.

Here the CDR3 DNA reads TGTGCTCAGCTGGGGCTAGCGGCCGCGAACACCGGGGAGCTGTTTTTT. Protein: CAQLGLAAANTGELFF. V usage is TRBV7-9 and J usage is TRBJ2-2; 7 nucleotides align to TRBD2. The CDR3 is 16 residues long. The germline V gene encodes CDR1 SEHNR and CDR2 FQNEAQ (reference sequence).

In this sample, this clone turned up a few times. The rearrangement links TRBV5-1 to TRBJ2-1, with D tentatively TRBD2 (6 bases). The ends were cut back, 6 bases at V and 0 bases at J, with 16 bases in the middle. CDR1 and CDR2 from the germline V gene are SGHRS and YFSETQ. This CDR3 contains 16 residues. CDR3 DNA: TGCGCCAGCAAAAGAGAAGCGGGCAGCTCCTACAATGAGCAGTTCTTC. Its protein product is CASKREAGSSYNEQFF.

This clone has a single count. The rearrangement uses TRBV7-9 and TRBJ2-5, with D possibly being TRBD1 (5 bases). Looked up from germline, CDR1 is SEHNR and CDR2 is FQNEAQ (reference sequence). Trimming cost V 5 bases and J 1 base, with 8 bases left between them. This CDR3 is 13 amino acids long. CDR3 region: CASSTDTQETQYF. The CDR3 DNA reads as TGTGCCAGCAGCACGGACACCCAAGAGACCCAGTACTTC.

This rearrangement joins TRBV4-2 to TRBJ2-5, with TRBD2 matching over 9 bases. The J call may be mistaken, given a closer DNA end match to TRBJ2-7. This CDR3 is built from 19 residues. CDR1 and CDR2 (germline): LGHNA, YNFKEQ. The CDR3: CASSQGVRFSSGMSYEQYF. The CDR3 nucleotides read TGTGCCAGCAGCCAAGGGGTAAGATTCTCTAGCGGGATGTCCTACGAGCAGTACTTC.

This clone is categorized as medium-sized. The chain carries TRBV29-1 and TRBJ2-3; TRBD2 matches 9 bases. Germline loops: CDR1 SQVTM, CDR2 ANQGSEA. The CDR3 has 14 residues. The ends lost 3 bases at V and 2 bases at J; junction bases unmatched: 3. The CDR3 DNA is TGCAGCGTTGAGACTAGCGGATACACAGATACGCAGTATTTT. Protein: CSVETSGYTDTQYF.

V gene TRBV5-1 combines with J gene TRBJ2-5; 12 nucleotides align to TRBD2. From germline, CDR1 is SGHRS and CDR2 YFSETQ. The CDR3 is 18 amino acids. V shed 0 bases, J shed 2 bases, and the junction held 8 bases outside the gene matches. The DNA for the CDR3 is TGCGCCAGCAGCTTGGGGGCTAGCGGGAGGGCCCCGCAAGAGACCCAGTACTTC. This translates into CASSLGASGRAPQETQYF. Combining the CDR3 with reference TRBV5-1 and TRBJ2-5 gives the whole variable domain KAGVTQTPRYLIKTRGQQVTLSCSPISGHRSVSWYQQTPGQGLQFLFEYFSETQRNKGNFPGRFSGRQFSNSRSEMNVSTLELGDSALYLCASSLGASGRAPQETQYFGPGTRLLVL.

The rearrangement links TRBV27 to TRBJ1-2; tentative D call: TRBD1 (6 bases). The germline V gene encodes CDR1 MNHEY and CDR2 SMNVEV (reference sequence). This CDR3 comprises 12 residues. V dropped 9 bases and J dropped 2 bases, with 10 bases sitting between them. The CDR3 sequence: CASSTGNYGYTF. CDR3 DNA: TGTGCCAGTAGTACAGGGAACTATGGCTACACCTTC.

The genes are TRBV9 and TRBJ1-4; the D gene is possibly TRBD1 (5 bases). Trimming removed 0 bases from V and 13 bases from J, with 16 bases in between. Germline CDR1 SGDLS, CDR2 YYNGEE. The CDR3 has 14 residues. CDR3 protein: CASSVGQPRAGLFF. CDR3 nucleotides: TGTGCCAGCAGCGTAGGACAGCCCCGTGCTGGACTGTTTTTT. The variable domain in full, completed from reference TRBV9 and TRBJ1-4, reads DSGVTQTPKHLITATGQRVTLRCSPRSGDLSVYWYQQSLDQGLQFLIQYYNGEERAKGNILERFSAQQFPDLHSELNLSSLELGDSALYFCASSVGQPRAGLFFGSGTQLSVL.

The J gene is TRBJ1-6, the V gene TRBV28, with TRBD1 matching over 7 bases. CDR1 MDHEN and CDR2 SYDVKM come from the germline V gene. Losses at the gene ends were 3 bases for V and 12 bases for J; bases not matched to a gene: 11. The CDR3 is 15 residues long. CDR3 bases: TGTGCCAGCAGTTTGTTGGCAGGGGGTTTGGAACCCCTCCACTTT. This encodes CASSLLAGGLEPLHF.

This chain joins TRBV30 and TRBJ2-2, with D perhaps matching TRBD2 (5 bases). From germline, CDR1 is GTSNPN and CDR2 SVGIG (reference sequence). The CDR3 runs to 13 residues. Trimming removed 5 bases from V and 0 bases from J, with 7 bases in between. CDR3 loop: CAWGSPNTGELFF. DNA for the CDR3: TGTGCCTGGGGGAGCCCGAACACCGGGGAGCTGTTTTTT. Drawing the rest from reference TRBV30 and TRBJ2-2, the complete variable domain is SQTIHQWPATLVQPVGSPLSLECTVEGTSNPNLYWYRQAAGRGLQLLFYSVGIGQISSEVPQNLSASRPQDRQFILSSKKLLLSDSGFYLCAWGSPNTGELFFGEGSRLTVL.

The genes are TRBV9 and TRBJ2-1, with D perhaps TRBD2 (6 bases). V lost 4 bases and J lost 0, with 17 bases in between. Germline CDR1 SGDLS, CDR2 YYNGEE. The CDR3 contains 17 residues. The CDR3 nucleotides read TGTGCCAGCAGCACAATCCGGGACTTAAGCTCCTACAATGAGCAGTTCTTC. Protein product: CASSTIRDLSSYNEQFF. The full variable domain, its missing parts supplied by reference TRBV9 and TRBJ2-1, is DSGVTQTPKHLITATGQRVTLRCSPRSGDLSVYWYQQSLDQGLQFLIQYYNGEERAKGNILERFSAQQFPDLHSELNLSSLELGDSALYFCASSTIRDLSSYNEQFFGPGTRLTVL.

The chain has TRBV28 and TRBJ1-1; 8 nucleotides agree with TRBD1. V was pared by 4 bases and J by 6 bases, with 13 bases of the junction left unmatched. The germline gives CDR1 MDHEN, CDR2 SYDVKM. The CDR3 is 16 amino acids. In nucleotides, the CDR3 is TGTGCCAGCAGTTCCCGGACAGGGCCGGCCTACGCTGAAGCTTTCTTT. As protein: CASSSRTGPAYAEAFF.

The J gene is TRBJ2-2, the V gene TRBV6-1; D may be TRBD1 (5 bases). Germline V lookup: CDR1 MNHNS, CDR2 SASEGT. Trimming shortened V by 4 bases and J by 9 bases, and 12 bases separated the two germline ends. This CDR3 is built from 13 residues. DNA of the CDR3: TGTGCCAGCAGTGCAGGGTTCGGCTGGGAGCTGTTTTTT. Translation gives CASSAGFGWELFF.

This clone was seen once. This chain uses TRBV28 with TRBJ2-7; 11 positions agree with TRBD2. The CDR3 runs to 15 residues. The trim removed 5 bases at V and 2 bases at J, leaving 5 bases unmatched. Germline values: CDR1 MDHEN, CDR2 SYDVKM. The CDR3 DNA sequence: TGTGCCAGCAGTCCGATAGCGGGAGGGGCCTACGAGCAGTACTTC. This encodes CASSPIAGGAYEQYF.

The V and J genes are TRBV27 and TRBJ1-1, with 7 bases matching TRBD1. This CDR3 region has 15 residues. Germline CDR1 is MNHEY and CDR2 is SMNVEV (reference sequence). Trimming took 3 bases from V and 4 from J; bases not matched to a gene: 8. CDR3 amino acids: CASSFSGAGGTEAFF. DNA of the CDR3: TGTGCCAGCAGTTTTAGTGGGGCAGGGGGCACTGAAGCTTTCTTT.

CDR3 region: CASSTSTGGAEQYF. The CDR3 nucleotides are TGTGCCAGCAGCACTTCGACAGGGGGCGCCGAGCAGTACTTC. The V call is TRBV5-4, the J call TRBJ2-7; 10 bases are a match to TRBD1. V dropped 4 bases and J dropped 6; count of bases not matched to a gene: 7. The CDR3 covers 14 residues. Germline values: CDR1 SGHNT, CDR2 YYREEE (reference sequence).

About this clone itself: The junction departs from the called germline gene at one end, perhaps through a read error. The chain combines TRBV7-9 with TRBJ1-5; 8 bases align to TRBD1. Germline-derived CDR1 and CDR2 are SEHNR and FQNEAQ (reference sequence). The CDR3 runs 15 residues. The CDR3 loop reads CSSSLGQGAAQPQHF. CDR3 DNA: TGTTCCAGCAGCTTAGGTCAGGGGGCGGCTCAGCCCCAGCATTTT.

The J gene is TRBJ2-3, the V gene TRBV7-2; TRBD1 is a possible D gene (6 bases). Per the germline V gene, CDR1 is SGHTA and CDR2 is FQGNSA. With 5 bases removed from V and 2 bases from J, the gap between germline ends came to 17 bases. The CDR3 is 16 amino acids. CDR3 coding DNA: TGTGCCAGCAGCCCCTCAGGGGCGCCCCCCACAGATACGCAGTATTTT. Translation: CASSPSGAPPTDTQYF.

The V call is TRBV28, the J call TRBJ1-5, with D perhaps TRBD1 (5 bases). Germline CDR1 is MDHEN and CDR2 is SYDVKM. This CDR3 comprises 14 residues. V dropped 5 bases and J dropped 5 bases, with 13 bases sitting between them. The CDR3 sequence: CASSPQGGDQPQHF. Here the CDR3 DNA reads TGTGCCAGCAGTCCCCAGGGAGGGGATCAGCCCCAGCATTTT.

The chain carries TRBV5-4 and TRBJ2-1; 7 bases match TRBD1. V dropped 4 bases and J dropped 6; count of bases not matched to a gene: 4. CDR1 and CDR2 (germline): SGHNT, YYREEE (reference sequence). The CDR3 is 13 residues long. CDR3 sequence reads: CASSEGQTNEQFF. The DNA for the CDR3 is TGTGCCAGCAGCGAGGGACAGACCAATGAGCAGTTCTTC. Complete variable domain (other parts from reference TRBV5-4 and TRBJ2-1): ETGVTQSPTHLIKTRGQQVTLRCSSQSGHNTVSWYQQALGQGPQFIFQYYREEENGRGNFPPRFSGLQFPNYSSELNVNALELDDSALYLCASSEGQTNEQFFGPGTRLTVL.

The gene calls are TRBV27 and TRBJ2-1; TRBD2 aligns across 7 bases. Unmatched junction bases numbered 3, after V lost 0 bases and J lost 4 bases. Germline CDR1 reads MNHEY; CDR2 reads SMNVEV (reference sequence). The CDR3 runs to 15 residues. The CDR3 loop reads CASSLSSGAYNEQFF. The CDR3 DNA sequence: TGTGCCAGCAGTTTATCGAGCGGGGCATACAATGAGCAGTTCTTC.

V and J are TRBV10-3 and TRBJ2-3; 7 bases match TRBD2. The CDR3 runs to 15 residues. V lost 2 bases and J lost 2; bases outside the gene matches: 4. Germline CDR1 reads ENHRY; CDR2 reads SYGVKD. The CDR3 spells CAISEGEGITDTQYF. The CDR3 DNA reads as TGTGCCATCAGTGAGGGGGAGGGGATCACAGATACGCAGTATTTT.

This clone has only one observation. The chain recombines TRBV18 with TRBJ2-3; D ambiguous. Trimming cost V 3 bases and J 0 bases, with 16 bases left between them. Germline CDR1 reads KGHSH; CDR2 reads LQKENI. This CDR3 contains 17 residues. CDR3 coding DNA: TGTGCCAGCTCACCCGACCTGAGGTCTCCTAGCACAGATACGCAGTATTTT. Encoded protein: CASSPDLRSPSTDTQYF.